This TCR beta chain was profiled in a study of blood T cell repertoires in COVID-19. About the study: Samples representing acute and convalescent COVID-19 were sourced from the United States, Italy and Spain.

Libraries were prepared by immunoSEQ multiplex PCR; TCRdb keeps only in-frame clonotypes and omits some of them. The sample has over 150,000 clones, approximately 86% seen once. This CDR3 is 15 amino acids long. V was pared by 6 bases and J by 0 bases, with 15 bases between. Germline lookup yields CDR1 SNHLY and CDR2 FYNNEI. Sequenced input: peripheral blood. The V and J genes are TRBV2 and TRBJ2-7; D is perhaps TRBD2 (5 bases). The TCR sequence derives from a man aged 35-49 years with active or convalescent COVID-19. The CDR3 spells CASRPGRSFSYEQYF. CDR3 nucleotide sequence: TGTGCCAGCAGGCCGGGGAGATCCTTCTCCTACGAGCAGTACTTC.